This T cell receptor (beta chain) was sequenced in a study of blood T cells in healthy people across ages (dated by TCRdb to between 2015 and 2017). In terms of the full investigation: Template switching captured roughly one uniquely barcoded TCR beta cDNA molecule per two T cells in model experiments. The study measured age-related changes in TCR beta repertoire diversity using deep sequencing normalized with unique cDNA molecular identifiers. Donors were grouped into four age groups: young (average roughly 16 years), middle-aged (under 40), aged (around 60) and long-lived (approximately 75). Donors of different ages were randomly distributed across sequencing lanes to avoid experimental bias. Two additional independent replicas of 1 million unique cDNA reads from the same blood draw were analyzed for two donors (one aged 18 to 30 and one aged 80 or older). Study-wide findings and limitations: Compared with the aged group, more naive CD4+ T cells, fewer expanded clones and increased TCR diversity were shown by the long-lived group, suggesting age selection. Because the CMV infection status of the donors was unknown, age-related changes in expanded clonotypes may potentially have been confounded. Observed TCR beta diversity per million T cells fell roughly linearly with age, and a significant reduction was already apparent by age about 43. Since profiling was done on bulk unsorted PBMCs, naive and antigen-experienced compartments could not be conclusively compared. A strong correlation was found between observed TCR beta diversity and the percentage of naive T cells measured by flow cytometry. Total diversity estimates from one million sequenced T cells were considered lower bounds and underestimates.

Systemically healthy Caucasian individuals from Russia, roughly 40 in total and aged roughly 6 to 100 years, were included as donors. Each donor gave ten milliliters of peripheral blood, collected into EDTA-treated Vacutainer tubes. Ficoll-Paque density-gradient centrifugation was used to isolate PBMCs, with at least 6 million obtained per sample. Total RNA was extracted from PBMCs with Trizol reagent, with at least 6 micrograms obtained per sample. For every donor, an aliquot of PBMCs went through flow cytometry to measure the percentages of naive CD45RAhigh/CD27high T cells. Library preparation employed 5' RACE. The instrument was an Illumina HiSeq 2500. A second PCR of 7 to 11 cycles was run with a J-beta primer mix and a sample-barcoded 5' primer. Each TCR beta cDNA molecule received a unique molecular identifier from a template-switch 5' adaptor carrying 12 random nucleotides. Each sample yielded at least 2.5 million CDR3-containing paired-end reads. First-strand cDNA synthesis was performed from all RNA using the Mint cDNA synthesis kit, with priming by a TRBC-specific oligonucleotide. Following uracil-DNA glycosylase treatment, a first 18-cycle PCR with universal primers M1SS and BC2_uni_R was performed on all cDNA. Per the authors' processing: For normalization, 1 million high-quality reads, each with a distinct molecular identifier, were randomly selected from each sample. Instead of being binned into consensus sequences, reads with shared molecular identifiers were discarded. MiTCR, with a Q25 quality threshold and the strictest error-elimination algorithm, was used for CDR3 identification, clonotype clustering and error correction. A nonparametric unseen species model using Euler transformation provided a lower-bound estimate of total TCR beta diversity. TCRdb passed the public sequencing reads through fastp at Q25 and MiXCR, retaining productive beta sequences. Each CDR3 protein gets just one entry, which takes the most common genes and DNA from the rows behind it. TCRdb assigned the V and J calls; the authors' analysis was not used. The sample profile shows about 1.6 million distinct CDR3 sequences; roughly 32% of them were found once. Of the sample, about 11% falls within the top ten clones.

As regards this clonotype: Its cognate antigen has yet to be identified. It has no much larger one-base neighbor in the sample; base qualities were not kept.

The trim is 3 bases for V and 6 bases for J, with a gap of 23 bases between the germline ends. From the cysteine up to the phenylalanine, the CDR3 has a length of 17 residues. Here the CDR3 DNA is all that survives: 51 bases in frame from base 1. From the germline V gene (reference sequence), CDR1 is LNHNV and CDR2 is YYDKDF. The receptor comes from a woman in her 30s in good health. The chain links TRBV15 with TRBJ1-1; no D gene can be assigned with confidence. Material: blood. The CDR3 corresponds to CATSRTSRQRGGAEAFF. The bases read TGTGCCACCAGCAGGACTTCTAGGCAGCGGGGTGGGGCTGAAGCTTTCTTT.